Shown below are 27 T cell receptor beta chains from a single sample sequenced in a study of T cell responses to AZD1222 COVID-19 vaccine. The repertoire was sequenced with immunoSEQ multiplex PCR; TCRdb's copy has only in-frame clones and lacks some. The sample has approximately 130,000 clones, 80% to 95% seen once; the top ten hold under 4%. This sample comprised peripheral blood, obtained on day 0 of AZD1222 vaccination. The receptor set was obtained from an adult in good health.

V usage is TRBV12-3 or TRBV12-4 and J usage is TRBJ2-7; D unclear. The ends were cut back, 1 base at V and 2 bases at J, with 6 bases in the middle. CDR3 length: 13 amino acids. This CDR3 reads CASSLDRPYEQYF. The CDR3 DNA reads TGTGCCAGCAGTTTAGACAGACCCTACGAGCAGTACTTC.

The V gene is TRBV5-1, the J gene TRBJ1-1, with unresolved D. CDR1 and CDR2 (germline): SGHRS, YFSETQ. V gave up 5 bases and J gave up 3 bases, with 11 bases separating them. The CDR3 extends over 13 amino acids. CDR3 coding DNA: TGCGCCAGCAGGACTAGCTTCGACACTGAAGCTTTCTTT. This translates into CASRTSFDTEAFF.

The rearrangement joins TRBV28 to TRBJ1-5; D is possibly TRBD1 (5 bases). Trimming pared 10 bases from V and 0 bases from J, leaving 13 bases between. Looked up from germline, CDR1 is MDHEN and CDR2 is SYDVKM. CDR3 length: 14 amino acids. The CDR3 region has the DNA TGTGCCACTCGGACAAGATATAGCAATCAGCCCCAGCATTTT. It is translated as CATRTRYSNQPQHF.

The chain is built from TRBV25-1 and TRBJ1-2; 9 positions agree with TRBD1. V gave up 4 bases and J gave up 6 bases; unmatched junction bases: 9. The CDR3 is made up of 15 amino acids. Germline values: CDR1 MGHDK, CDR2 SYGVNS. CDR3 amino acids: CASSAARDRENGYTF. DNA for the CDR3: TGTGCCAGCAGTGCAGCCCGGGACAGGGAAAATGGCTACACCTTC.

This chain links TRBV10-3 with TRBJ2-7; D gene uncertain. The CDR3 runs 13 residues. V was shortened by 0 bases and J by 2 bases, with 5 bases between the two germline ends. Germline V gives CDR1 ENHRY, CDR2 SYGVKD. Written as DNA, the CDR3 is TGTGCCATCAGTGAGTCGGACCCCTACGAGCAGTACTTC. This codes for CAISESDPYEQYF.

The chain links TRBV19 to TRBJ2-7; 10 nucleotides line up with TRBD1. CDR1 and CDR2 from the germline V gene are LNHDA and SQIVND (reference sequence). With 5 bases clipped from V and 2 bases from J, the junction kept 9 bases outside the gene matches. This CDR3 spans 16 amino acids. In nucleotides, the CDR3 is TGTGCCAGTAGTCCCCATGAAGGGACAGGGGCCTACGAGCAGTACTTC. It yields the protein CASSPHEGTGAYEQYF.

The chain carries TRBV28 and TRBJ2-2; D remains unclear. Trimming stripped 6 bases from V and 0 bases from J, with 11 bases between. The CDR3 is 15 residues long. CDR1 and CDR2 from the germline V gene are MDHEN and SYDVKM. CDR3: CASRGGAPNTGELFF. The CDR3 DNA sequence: TGTGCCAGCAGGGGCGGAGCCCCGAACACCGGGGAGCTGTTTTTT.

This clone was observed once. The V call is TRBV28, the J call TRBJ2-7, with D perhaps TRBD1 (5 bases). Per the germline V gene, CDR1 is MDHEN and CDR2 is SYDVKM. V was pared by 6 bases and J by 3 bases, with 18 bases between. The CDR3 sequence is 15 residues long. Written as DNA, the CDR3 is TGTGCCAGCAGACCTCGCCCGTCAGGGTTCTACGAGCAGTACTTC. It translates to CASRPRPSGFYEQYF.

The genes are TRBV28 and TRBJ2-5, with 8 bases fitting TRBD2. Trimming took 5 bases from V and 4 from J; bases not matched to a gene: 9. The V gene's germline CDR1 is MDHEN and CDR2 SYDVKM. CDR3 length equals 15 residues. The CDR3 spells CASSPSGSWVETQYF. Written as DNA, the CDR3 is TGTGCCAGCAGTCCGAGCGGGAGTTGGGTAGAGACCCAGTACTTC.

The CDR3 coding sequence is TGTGCCAGCAGTTCCCCAAGGCCCAGGGGGCTGAACACTGAAGCTTTCTTT. Translation gives CASSSPRPRGLNTEAFF. The V and J genes are TRBV28 and TRBJ1-1, with 8 bases lining up with TRBD1. CDR1 and CDR2 from the germline V gene are MDHEN and SYDVKM. This CDR3 region has 17 residues. Losses at the gene ends were 4 bases for V and 0 bases for J; bases not matched to a gene: 10.

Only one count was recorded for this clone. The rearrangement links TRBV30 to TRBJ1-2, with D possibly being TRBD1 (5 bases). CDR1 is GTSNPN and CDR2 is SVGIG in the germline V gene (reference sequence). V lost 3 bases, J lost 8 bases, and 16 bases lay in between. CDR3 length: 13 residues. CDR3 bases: TGTGCCTGGAGATGGAAAGGGGTGGAAGGCTACACCTTC. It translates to CAWRWKGVEGYTF.

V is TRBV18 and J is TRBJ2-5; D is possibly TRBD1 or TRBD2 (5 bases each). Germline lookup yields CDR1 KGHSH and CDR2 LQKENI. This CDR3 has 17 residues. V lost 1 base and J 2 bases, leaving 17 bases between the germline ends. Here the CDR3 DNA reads TGTGCCAGCTCACCACTTTGGGGGAGAGACAGACAAGAGACCCAGTACTTC. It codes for CASSPLWGRDRQETQYF.

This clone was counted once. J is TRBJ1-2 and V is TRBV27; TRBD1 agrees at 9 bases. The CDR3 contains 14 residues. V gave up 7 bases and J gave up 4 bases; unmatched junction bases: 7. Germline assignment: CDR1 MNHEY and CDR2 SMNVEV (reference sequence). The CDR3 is CASTRSGQGYGYTF. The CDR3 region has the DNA TGTGCCAGCACCCGATCGGGACAGGGCTATGGCTACACCTTC.

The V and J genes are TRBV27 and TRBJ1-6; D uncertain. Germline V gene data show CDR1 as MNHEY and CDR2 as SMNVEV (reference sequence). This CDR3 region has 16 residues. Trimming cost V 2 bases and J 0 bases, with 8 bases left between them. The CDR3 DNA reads TGTGCCAGCAGTTTAAAGCCGAGCTCCTATAATTCACCCCTCCACTTT. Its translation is CASSLKPSSYNSPLHF.

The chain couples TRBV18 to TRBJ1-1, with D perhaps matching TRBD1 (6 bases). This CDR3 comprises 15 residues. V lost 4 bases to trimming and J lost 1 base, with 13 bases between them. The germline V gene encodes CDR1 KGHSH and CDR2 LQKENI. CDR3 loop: CASSRRGRENTEAFF. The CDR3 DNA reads TGTGCCAGCTCACGCAGGGGTCGGGAGAACACTGAAGCTTTCTTT.

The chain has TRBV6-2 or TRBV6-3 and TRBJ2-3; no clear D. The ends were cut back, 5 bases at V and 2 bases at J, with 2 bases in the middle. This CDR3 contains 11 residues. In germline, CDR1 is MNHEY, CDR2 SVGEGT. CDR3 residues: CASSNTDTQYF. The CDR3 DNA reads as TGTGCCAGCAGTAACACAGATACGCAGTATTTT.

CDR3 in DNA: TGCGCCAGCAGCTTGCAAGGTAGCGGGAGGGGGTACGAGCAGTACTTC. Its protein is CASSLQGSGRGYEQYF. The V gene is TRBV5-1, the J gene TRBJ2-7; 11 bases are a match to TRBD2. Germline loops: CDR1 SGHRS, CDR2 YFSETQ. V lost 1 base, J lost 4 bases, and 7 bases stayed unmatched. The CDR3 loop spans 16 amino acids.

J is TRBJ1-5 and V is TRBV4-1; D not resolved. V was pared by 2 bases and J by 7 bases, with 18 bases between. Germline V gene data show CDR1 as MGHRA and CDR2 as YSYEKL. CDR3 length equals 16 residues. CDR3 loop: CASSQSHTERAQPQHF. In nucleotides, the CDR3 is TGCGCCAGCAGCCAAAGTCACACGGAGCGGGCCCAGCCCCAGCATTTT.

The CDR3 DNA follows: TGCGCCAGCAGCTTCCGGGGACAGGGAGGATCCTACGAGCAGTACTTC. It translates to CASSFRGQGGSYEQYF. The V call is TRBV5-1, the J call TRBJ2-7, with 9 bases lining up with TRBD1. The germline V gene has CDR1 SGHRS and CDR2 YFSETQ. V lost 2 bases to trimming and J lost 1 base; unmatched junction nucleotides: 7. The CDR3 is 16 residues long.

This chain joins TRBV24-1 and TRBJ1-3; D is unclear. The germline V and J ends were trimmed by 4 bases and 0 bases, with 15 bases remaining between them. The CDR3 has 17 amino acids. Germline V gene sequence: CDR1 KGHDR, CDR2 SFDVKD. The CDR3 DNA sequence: TGTGCCACCAGTGAGGCAGCCCCCCTTAGCTCTGGAAACACCATATATTTT. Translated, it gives CATSEAAPLSSGNTIYF.

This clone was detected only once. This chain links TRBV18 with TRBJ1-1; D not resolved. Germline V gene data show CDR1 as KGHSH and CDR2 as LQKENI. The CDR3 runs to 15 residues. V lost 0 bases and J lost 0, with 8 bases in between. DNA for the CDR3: TGTGCCAGCTCACCACCAACGGCGGTGAACACTGAAGCTTTCTTT. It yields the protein CASSPPTAVNTEAFF.

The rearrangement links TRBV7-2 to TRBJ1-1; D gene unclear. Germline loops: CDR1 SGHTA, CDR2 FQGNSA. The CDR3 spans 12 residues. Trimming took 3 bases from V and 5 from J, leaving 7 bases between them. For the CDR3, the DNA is TGTGCCAGCAGCTTCGTGGCGACTGAAGCTTTCTTT. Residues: CASSFVATEAFF.

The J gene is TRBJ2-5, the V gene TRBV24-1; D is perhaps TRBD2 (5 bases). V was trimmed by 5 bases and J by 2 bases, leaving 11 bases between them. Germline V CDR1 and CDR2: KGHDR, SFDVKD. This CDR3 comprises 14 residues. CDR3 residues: CATSVSGGQETQYF. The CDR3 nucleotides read TGTGCCACCAGTGTATCCGGAGGACAAGAGACCCAGTACTTC.

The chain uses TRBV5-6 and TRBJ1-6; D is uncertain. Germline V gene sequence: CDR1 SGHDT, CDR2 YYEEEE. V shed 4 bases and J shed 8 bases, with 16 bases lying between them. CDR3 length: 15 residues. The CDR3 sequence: CASSQAVSRDSPLHF. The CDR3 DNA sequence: TGTGCCAGCAGCCAGGCGGTTTCAAGGGATTCACCCCTCCACTTT.

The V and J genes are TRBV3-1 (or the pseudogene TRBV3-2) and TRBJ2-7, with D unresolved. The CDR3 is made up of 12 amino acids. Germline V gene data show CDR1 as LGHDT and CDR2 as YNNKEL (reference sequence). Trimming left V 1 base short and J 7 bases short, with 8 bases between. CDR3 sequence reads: CASSQAKTEQYF. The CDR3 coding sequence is TGTGCCAGCAGCCAAGCGAAGACGGAGCAGTACTTC.

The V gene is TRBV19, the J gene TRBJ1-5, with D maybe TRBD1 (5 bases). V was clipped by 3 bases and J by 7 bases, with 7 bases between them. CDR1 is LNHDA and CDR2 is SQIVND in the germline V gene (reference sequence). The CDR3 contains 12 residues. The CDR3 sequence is CASSIRGQPQHF. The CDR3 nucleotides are TGTGCCAGTAGTATCCGGGGCCAGCCCCAGCATTTT.

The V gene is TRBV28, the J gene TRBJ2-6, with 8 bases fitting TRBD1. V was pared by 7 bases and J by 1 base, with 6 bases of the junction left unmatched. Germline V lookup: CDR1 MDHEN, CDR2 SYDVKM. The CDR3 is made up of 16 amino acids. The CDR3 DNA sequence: TGTGCCAGCACCAGGGGGCTTAGTTCTGGGGCCAACGTCCTGACTTTC. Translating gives CASTRGLSSGANVLTF.